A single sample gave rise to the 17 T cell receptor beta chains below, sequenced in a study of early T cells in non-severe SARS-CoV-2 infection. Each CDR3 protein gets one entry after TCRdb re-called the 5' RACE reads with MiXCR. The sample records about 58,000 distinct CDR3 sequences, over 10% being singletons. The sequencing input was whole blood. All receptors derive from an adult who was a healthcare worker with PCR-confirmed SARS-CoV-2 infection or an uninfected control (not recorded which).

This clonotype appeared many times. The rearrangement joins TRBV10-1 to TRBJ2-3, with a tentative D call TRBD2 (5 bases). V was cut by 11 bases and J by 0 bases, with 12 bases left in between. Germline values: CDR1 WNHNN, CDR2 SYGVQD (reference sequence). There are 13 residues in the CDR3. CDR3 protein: CAPERASTDTQYF. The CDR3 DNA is TGCGCCCCGGAGAGGGCTAGCACAGATACGCAGTATTTT.

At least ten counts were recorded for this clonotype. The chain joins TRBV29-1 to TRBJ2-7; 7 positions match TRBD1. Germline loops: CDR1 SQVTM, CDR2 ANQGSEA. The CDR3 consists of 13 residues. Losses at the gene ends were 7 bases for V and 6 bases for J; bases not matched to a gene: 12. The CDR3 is CSARDSAGGEQYF. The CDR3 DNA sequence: TGCAGCGCCCGGGACAGCGCTGGGGGCGAGCAGTACTTC.

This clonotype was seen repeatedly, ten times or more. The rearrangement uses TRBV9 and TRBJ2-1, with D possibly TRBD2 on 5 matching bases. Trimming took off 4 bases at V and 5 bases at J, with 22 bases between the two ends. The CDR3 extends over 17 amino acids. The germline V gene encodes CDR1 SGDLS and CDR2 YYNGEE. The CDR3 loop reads CASSLAPASLTNNEQFF. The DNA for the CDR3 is TGTGCCAGCAGCCTCGCACCTGCTAGCCTTACCAACAATGAGCAGTTCTTC.

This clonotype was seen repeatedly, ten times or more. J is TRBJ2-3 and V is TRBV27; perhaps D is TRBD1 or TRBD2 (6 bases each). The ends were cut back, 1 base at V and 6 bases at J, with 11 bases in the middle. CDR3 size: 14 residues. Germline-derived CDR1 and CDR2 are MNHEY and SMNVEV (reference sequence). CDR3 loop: CASSLYRAGDTQYF. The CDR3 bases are TGTGCCAGCAGTTTATACAGGGCGGGGGATACGCAGTATTTT.

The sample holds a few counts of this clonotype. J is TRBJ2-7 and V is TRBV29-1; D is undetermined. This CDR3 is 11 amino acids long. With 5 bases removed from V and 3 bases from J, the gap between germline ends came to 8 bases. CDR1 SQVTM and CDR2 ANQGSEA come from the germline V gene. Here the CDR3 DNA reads TGCAGCGTTTTGGATCTCTACGAGCAGTACTTC. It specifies CSVLDLYEQYF.

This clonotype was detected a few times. The CDR3 reads CASSLLGLGANVLTF. CDR3 in DNA: TGTGCCAGCAGCTTATTGGGACTTGGGGCCAACGTCCTGACTTTC. This sequence joins TRBV7-9 and TRBJ2-6, with a weak D call TRBD2 (6 bases). Germline assignment: CDR1 SEHNR and CDR2 FQNEAQ (reference sequence). Trimming shortened V by 2 bases and J by 3 bases, and 8 bases separated the two germline ends. The CDR3 has 15 residues. Supplemented by reference TRBV7-9 and TRBJ2-6, the full variable domain reads DTGVSQNPRHKITKRGQNVTFRCDPISEHNRLYWYRQTLGQGPEFLTYFQNEAQLEKSRLLSDRFSAERPKGSFSTLEIQRTEQGDSAMYLCASSLLGLGANVLTFGAGSRLTVL.

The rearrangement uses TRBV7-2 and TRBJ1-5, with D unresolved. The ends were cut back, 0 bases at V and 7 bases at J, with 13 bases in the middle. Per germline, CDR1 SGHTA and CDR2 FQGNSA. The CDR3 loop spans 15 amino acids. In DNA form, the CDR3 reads TGTGCCAGCAGCTTAGCGAGGCCCGACGGGCAGCCCCAGCATTTT. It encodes CASSLARPDGQPQHF.

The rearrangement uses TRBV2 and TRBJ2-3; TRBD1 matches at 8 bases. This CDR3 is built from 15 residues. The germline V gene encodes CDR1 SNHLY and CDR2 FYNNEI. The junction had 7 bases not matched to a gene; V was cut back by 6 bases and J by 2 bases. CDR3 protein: CASSGRTGNTDTQYF. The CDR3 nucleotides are TGTGCCAGCAGCGGAAGGACAGGGAACACAGATACGCAGTATTTT.

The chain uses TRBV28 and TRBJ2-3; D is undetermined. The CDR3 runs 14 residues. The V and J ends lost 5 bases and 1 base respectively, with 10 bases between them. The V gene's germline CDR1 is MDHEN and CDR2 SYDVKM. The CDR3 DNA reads TGTGCCAGCAGTATGGGCCCCCGCACAGATACGCAGTATTTT. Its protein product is CASSMGPRTDTQYF.

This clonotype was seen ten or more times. CDR3 sequence (DNA): TGTGCCAGCAGCCCAAGACAGTACAATGAGCAGTTCTTC. It specifies CASSPRQYNEQFF. The chain is built from TRBV7-9 and TRBJ2-1; maybe TRBD1 (5 bases). CDR3 length equals 13 residues. V was trimmed by 5 bases and J by 4 bases, leaving 9 bases between them. Germline values: CDR1 SEHNR, CDR2 FQNEAQ (reference sequence).

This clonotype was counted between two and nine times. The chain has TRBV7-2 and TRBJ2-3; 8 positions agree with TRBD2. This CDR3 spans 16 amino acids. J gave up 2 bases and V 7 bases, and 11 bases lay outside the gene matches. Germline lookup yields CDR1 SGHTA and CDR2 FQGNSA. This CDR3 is CASNLLGLAITDTQYF. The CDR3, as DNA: TGTGCCAGCAACCTCCTCGGACTAGCAATCACAGATACGCAGTATTTT.

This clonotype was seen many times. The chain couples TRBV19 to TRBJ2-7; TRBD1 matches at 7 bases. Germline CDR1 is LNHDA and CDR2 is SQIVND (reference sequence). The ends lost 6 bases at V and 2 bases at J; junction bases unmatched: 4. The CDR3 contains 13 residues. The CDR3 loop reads CASRGRGTYEQYF. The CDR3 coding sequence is TGTGCCAGTAGGGGCAGGGGGACCTACGAGCAGTACTTC. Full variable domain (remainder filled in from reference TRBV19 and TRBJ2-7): DGGITQSPKYLFRKEGQNVTLSCEQNLNHDAMYWYRQDPGQGLRLIYYSQIVNDFQKGDIAEGYSVSREKKESFPLTVTSAQKNPTAFYLCASRGRGTYEQYFGPGTRLTVT.

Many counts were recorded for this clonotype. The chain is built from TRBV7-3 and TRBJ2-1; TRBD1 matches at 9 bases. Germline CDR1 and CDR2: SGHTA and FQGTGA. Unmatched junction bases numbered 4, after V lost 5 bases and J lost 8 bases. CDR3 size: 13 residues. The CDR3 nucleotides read TGTGCCAGCAGCCCCGGACAGGGGTATGAGCAGTTCTTC. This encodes CASSPGQGYEQFF.

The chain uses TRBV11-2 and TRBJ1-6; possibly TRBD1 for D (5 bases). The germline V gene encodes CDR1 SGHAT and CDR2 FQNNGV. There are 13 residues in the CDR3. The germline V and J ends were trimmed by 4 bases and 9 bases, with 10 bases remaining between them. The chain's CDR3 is CASSSRQSSPLHF. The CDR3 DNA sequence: TGTGCCAGCAGCTCACGACAGTCTTCACCCCTCCACTTT.

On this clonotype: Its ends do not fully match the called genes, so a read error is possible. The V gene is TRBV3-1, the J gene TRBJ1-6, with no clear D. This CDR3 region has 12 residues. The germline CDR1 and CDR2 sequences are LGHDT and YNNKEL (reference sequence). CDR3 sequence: CASSQIDSPLHF. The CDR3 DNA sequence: TGTGCCAGCAGCCAAATCGATTCGCCCCTCCACTTT. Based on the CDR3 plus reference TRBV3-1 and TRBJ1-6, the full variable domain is DTAVSQTPKYLVTQMGNDKSIKCEQNLGHDTMYWYKQDSKKFLKIMFSYNNKELIINETVPNRFSPKSPDKAHLNLHINSLELGDSAVYFCASSQIDSPLHFGNGTRLTVT.

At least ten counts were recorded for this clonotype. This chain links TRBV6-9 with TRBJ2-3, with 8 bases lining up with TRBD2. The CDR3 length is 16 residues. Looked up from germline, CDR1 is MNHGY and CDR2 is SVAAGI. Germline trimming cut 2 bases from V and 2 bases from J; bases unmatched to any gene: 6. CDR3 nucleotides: TGTGCCAGCAGTTATAGGGCTAGCGGGTTCACAGATACGCAGTATTTT. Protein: CASSYRASGFTDTQYF.

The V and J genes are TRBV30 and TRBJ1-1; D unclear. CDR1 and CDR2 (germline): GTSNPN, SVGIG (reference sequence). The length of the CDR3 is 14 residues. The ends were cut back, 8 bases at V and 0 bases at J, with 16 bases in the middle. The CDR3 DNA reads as TGTGCCCAACAGAGACTTATGGTGAACACTGAAGCTTTCTTT. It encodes CAQQRLMVNTEAFF.